Below are 9 T cell receptor beta chains sequenced from a single sample in a study of persistence of HIV-infected CD4 T cells. Which antigens these TCRs recognize remains unknown. This was the immunoSEQ version 4 assay in survey mode. TCRdb keeps only in-frame clones here, not all; method: immunoSEQ multiplex PCR. The sample carries some 45,000 clones, 88% recorded once. Anti-CD3/anti-CD28 beads served as a nonspecific positive control stimulus. Sorting of responding CD4+ T cells relied on upregulated CD40 ligand together with CD69. Sample: CD4+ T cells sorted from PBMCs after roughly 19-hour stimulation, taken from a patient who received antiretroviral therapy. These receptors were obtained from an adult woman with HIV who was CMV-seropositive.

The chain has TRBV5-8 and TRBJ2-7; the match to TRBD1 covers 8 bases. The CDR3 is 15 residues long. Germline lookup yields CDR1 SGHTS and CDR2 YDEGEE. Trimming removed 0 bases from V and 4 bases from J; junction bases left unmatched: 6. The CDR3 protein is CASSLGVTGAYEQYF. The CDR3 DNA is TGTGCCAGCAGCTTGGGAGTGACAGGGGCGTACGAGCAGTACTTC.

The chain employs TRBV5-1 and TRBJ2-7, with a possible D match to TRBD1 (7 bases). The CDR3 consists of 15 residues. Trimming took 3 bases from V and 2 from J, leaving 15 bases between them. The germline V gene has CDR1 SGHRS and CDR2 YFSETQ. In DNA, the CDR3 is TGCGCCAGCAGCTCGGCGGGACAGTTAACCTACGAGCAGTACTTC. Translating it yields CASSSAGQLTYEQYF.

The V and J genes are TRBV5-6 and TRBJ1-1; 8 bases align to TRBD1. This CDR3 has 15 amino acids. V was pared by 2 bases and J by 6 bases, with 9 bases of the junction left unmatched. The germline CDR1 and CDR2 sequences are SGHDT and YYEEEE. As DNA, the CDR3 is TGTGCCAGCAGCTTTCTGGACAGGGAGGCGGCTGAAGCTTTCTTT. Its protein product is CASSFLDREAAEAFF.

The J gene is TRBJ2-3, the V gene TRBV7-3; no reliable D call. This CDR3 region has 12 residues. The V gene lost 5 bases and the J gene lost 0 bases, with 3 bases spanning the gap. Germline V CDR1 and CDR2: SGHTA, FQGTGA. This chain's CDR3 is CASSPSTDTQYF. In nucleotides, the CDR3 is TGTGCCAGCAGCCCTAGCACAGATACGCAGTATTTT.

The CDR3 is CASSQEWAGTGYNEQFF. CDR3 DNA sequence: TGTGCCAGCAGCCAAGAATGGGCCGGGACAGGGTACAATGAGCAGTTCTTC. The chain couples TRBV3-1 (or the pseudogene TRBV3-2) to TRBJ2-1; 9 bases fit TRBD1. The CDR3 sequence is 17 residues long. The J segment lost 4 bases and the V segment lost 0 bases, leaving 7 bases of the junction unmatched. Germline CDR1 reads LGHDT; CDR2 reads YNNKEL (reference sequence).

The rearrangement uses TRBV7-3 and TRBJ2-2; D remains ambiguous. The CDR3 runs 13 residues. CDR1 and CDR2 from the germline V gene are SGHTA and FQGTGA. Trimming shortened V by 1 base and J by 6 bases, and 6 bases separated the two germline ends. The CDR3, as DNA: TGTGCCAGCAGCTTAATTCGGGCCGGGGAGCTGTTTTTT. This codes for CASSLIRAGELFF.

The chain uses TRBV2 and TRBJ2-3; the D is unclear. Germline values: CDR1 SNHLY, CDR2 FYNNEI. The CDR3 runs 13 residues. V was cut by 5 bases and J by 2 bases, with 8 bases left in between. The CDR3 bases are TGTGCCAGCAGTCCTATATCCACAGATACGCAGTATTTT. Residues: CASSPISTDTQYF.

This rearrangement joins TRBV5-1 to TRBJ2-7; D remains ambiguous. V was cut by 2 bases and J by 0 bases, with 12 bases left in between. Germline CDR1 is SGHRS and CDR2 is YFSETQ. The CDR3 has 15 amino acids. The CDR3 spells CASSFSQGPSYEQYF. CDR3 sequence (DNA): TGCGCCAGCAGCTTTTCTCAAGGGCCCTCCTACGAGCAGTACTTC. The whole variable domain, filled in from reference TRBV5-1 and TRBJ2-7, reads KAGVTQTPRYLIKTRGQQVTLSCSPISGHRSVSWYQQTPGQGLQFLFEYFSETQRNKGNFPGRFSGRQFSNSRSEMNVSTLELGDSALYLCASSFSQGPSYEQYFGPGTRLTVT.

This chain links TRBV5-4 with TRBJ1-1, with D tentatively TRBD1 (6 bases). This CDR3 region has 16 residues. Germline lookup yields CDR1 SGHNT and CDR2 YYREEE (reference sequence). Trimming pared 4 bases from V and 0 bases from J, leaving 16 bases between. The CDR3 DNA is TGTGCCAGCAGCCCGAGGGGGGCGACAGTGAACACTGAAGCTTTCTTT. It yields the protein CASSPRGATVNTEAFF.